These 27 T cell receptor beta chains originate from one sample sequenced in a study of blood T cell repertoires in COVID-19. Generated by immunoSEQ multiplex PCR, the TCRdb table keeps only in-frame clones and is missing some. The table records almost 55,000 clones, 84% of them present only once. Sequences were obtained from peripheral blood. The receptors were sampled from a man aged 50-60 years with acute or convalescent COVID-19.

The chain has TRBV6-2 or TRBV6-3 and TRBJ2-1; 8 nucleotides agree with TRBD2. The trim removed 2 bases at V and 8 bases at J, leaving 8 bases unmatched. The V gene's germline CDR1 is MNHEY and CDR2 SVGEGT. This CDR3 is 15 amino acids long. The CDR3 DNA follows: TGTGCCAGCAGTTACCTCGAGAGCGGGAGCTATGAGCAGTTCTTC. Translation: CASSYLESGSYEQFF.

There are a few counts of this clone. This chain uses TRBV6-6 with TRBJ1-2, with D unresolved. Trimming took off 5 bases at V and 8 bases at J, with 12 bases between the two ends. This CDR3 is built from 12 residues. Per germline, CDR1 MNHNY and CDR2 SVGAGI (reference sequence). This chain's CDR3 is CASSPTEEGYTF. The CDR3 DNA sequence: TGTGCCAGCAGTCCAACCGAAGAGGGCTACACCTTC.

V usage is TRBV6-5 and J usage is TRBJ2-3; D is perhaps TRBD2 (6 bases). CDR1 is MNHEY and CDR2 is SVGAGI in the germline V gene. This CDR3 region has 14 residues. The V end was cut by 5 bases, the J end by 2 bases, with 11 bases between. For the CDR3, the DNA is TGTGCCAGCAGTCGCGGGGAAACCACAGATACGCAGTATTTT. Translated: CASSRGETTDTQYF.

The chain combines TRBV28 with TRBJ1-1, with 7 nucleotides matching TRBD1. Germline V gene sequence: CDR1 MDHEN, CDR2 SYDVKM. The trim removed 7 bases at V and 0 bases at J, leaving 14 bases unmatched. This CDR3 region has 17 residues. This CDR3 is CASITLRQGGMNTEAFF. CDR3 nucleotides: TGTGCCAGCATCACCCTAAGACAAGGGGGCATGAACACTGAAGCTTTCTTT.

The CDR3, as DNA: TGTGCCAGCAGCTTAATAGGGGTGACGGCTAATGAAAAACTGTTTTTT. Its protein product is CASSLIGVTANEKLFF. The gene calls are TRBV7-2 and TRBJ1-4, with D possibly being TRBD1 (5 bases). The CDR3 extends over 16 amino acids. With 2 bases removed from V and 3 bases from J, the gap between germline ends came to 13 bases. Germline V CDR1 and CDR2: SGHTA, FQGNSA.

This clone was seen just once. The chain joins TRBV5-1 to TRBJ1-6; TRBD1 aligns across 9 bases. V shed 2 bases and J 10 bases; nucleotides not matched to a gene: 10. Germline assignment: CDR1 SGHRS and CDR2 YFSETQ. There are 16 residues in the CDR3. The CDR3 nucleotides are TGCGCCAGCAGCTTTACCGGGACAGGGACATTATCACCCCTCCACTTT. Translated: CASSFTGTGTLSPLHF.

The genes are TRBV24-1 and TRBJ2-1, with a possible D match to TRBD2 (6 bases). This CDR3 comprises 15 residues. V lost 1 base, J lost 10 bases, and 16 bases lay in between. In germline, CDR1 is KGHDR, CDR2 SFDVKD. The CDR3 sequence is CATSDLAGGGSEQFF. CDR3 nucleotide sequence: TGTGCCACCAGTGATTTAGCGGGTGGTGGTTCCGAGCAGTTCTTC.

The rearrangement uses TRBV11-2 and TRBJ1-1; 7 nucleotides align to TRBD1. Germline CDR1 is SGHAT and CDR2 is FQNNGV. This CDR3 is built from 14 residues. The trim removed 3 bases at V and 5 bases at J, leaving 6 bases unmatched. CDR3 in amino acids: CASSLDRRGTEAFF. DNA for the CDR3: TGTGCCAGCAGCTTGGACAGGAGGGGGACTGAAGCTTTCTTT.

This chain joins TRBV11-2 and TRBJ1-1; D unresolved. The CDR3 is made up of 13 amino acids. The germline V and J ends were trimmed by 7 bases and 1 base, with 10 bases remaining between them. The V gene's germline CDR1 is SGHAT and CDR2 FQNNGV. The CDR3 DNA reads as TGTGCCAGCAAGACGAACAGGAACACTGAAGCTTTCTTT. It yields the protein CASKTNRNTEAFF.

The V call is TRBV9, the J call TRBJ1-4; 7 nucleotides match TRBD1. CDR3 length: 15 residues. V gave up 3 bases and J gave up 7 bases; unmatched junction bases: 9. Germline CDR1 is SGDLS and CDR2 is YYNGEE. The CDR3 DNA reads as TGTGCCAGCAGCGCCACCTCAGGGGGAAGTGAAAAACTGTTTTTT. Its protein is CASSATSGGSEKLFF.

The rearrangement links TRBV5-1 to TRBJ2-5, with TRBD2 matching over 11 bases. J was trimmed by 2 bases and V by 3 bases; bases with no gene match: 9. This CDR3 is built from 17 residues. CDR1 is SGHRS and CDR2 is YFSETQ in the germline V gene. CDR3 bases: TGCGCCAGCAGCTCTAGCCCGGGACTAGCGGCTCAAGAGACCCAGTACTTC. Amino acids: CASSSSPGLAAQETQYF.

The chain has TRBV6-4 and TRBJ2-6; 10 bases are shared with TRBD2. Germline CDR1 and CDR2: MRHNA and SNTAGT. V trimming: 4 bases; J trimming: 0 bases; junction bases outside the gene matches: 0. The CDR3 totals 16 residues. CDR3 loop: CASSASGGSGANVLTF. The CDR3 DNA follows: TGTGCCAGCAGTGCTAGCGGGGGCTCTGGGGCCAACGTCCTGACTTTC.

This CDR3 reads CASSLDWNGSYNEQFF. The DNA of the CDR3 is TGTGCCAGCAGCTTAGATTGGAACGGGTCCTACAATGAGCAGTTCTTC. The chain has TRBV7-6 and TRBJ2-1; D remains ambiguous. The CDR3 has 16 residues. CDR1 and CDR2 from the germline V gene are SGHVS and FNYEAQ. V shed 1 base and J shed 1 base, with 11 bases lying between them. The full variable domain, completed using reference TRBV7-6 and TRBJ2-1, is GAGVSQSPRYKVTKRGQDVALRCDPISGHVSLYWYRQALGQGPEFLTYFNYEAQQDKSGLPNDRFSAERPEGSISTLTIQRTEQRDSAMYRCASSLDWNGSYNEQFFGPGTRLTVL.

A few counts support this clone. This chain uses TRBV2 with TRBJ2-2, with 9 bases lining up with TRBD2. Unmatched junction bases numbered 6, after V lost 6 bases and J lost 1 base. The CDR3 is 16 residues long. The germline CDR1 and CDR2 sequences are SNHLY and FYNNEI. CDR3 sequence (DNA): TGTGCCAGCAGGCCCGGGACTAGCCTGAACACCGGGGAGCTGTTTTTT. Residues: CASRPGTSLNTGELFF.

The rearrangement uses TRBV2 and TRBJ2-5; 8 bases line up with TRBD2. CDR3 length: 13 residues. Germline loops: CDR1 SNHLY, CDR2 FYNNEI. V was clipped by 4 bases and J by 6 bases; unmatched bases: 4. CDR3 sequence: CASSAGGGQTQYF. CDR3 DNA sequence: TGTGCCAGCAGTGCCGGGGGGGGTCAGACCCAGTACTTC.

This clone was seen more than once but under ten times. V gene TRBV2 combines with J gene TRBJ1-1; D perhaps matches TRBD1 (6 bases). The CDR3 sequence is 13 residues long. Deletions cut 0 bases from V and 6 bases from J, with 8 bases between. Germline CDR1 and CDR2: SNHLY and FYNNEI. Here the CDR3 reads CASSEAGHPEAFF. CDR3 sequence (DNA): TGTGCCAGCAGTGAAGCGGGACACCCTGAAGCTTTCTTT.

This chain connects TRBV19 to TRBJ1-5; 8 nucleotides line up with TRBD1. This CDR3 spans 15 amino acids. Germline V gives CDR1 LNHDA, CDR2 SQIVND (reference sequence). Germline trimming cut 5 bases from V and 7 bases from J; bases unmatched to any gene: 10. CDR3 loop: CASSADREVVQPQHF. CDR3 coding DNA: TGTGCCAGTAGTGCGGACAGGGAAGTCGTCCAGCCCCAGCATTTT.

This clone was observed a handful of times. Other DNA sequences from this sample encode an identical CDR3 as well. The chain employs TRBV30 and TRBJ1-2; D is unresolved. Germline V lookup: CDR1 GTSNPN, CDR2 SVGIG (reference sequence). Trimming stripped 2 bases from V and 6 bases from J, with 7 bases between. There are 11 residues in the CDR3. Here the CDR3 reads CAWSTGNGYTF. The CDR3 DNA reads as TGTGCCTGGAGTACGGGGAATGGCTACACCTTC.

V gene TRBV2 combines with J gene TRBJ2-1; a possible D gene is TRBD1 (5 bases). The V gene's germline CDR1 is SNHLY and CDR2 FYNNEI. Trimming took 0 bases from V and 6 from J, leaving 12 bases between them. The CDR3 is 15 amino acids. CDR3 in amino acids: CASSEAADTSNEQFF. CDR3 DNA sequence: TGTGCCAGCAGTGAAGCGGCGGACACGAGCAATGAGCAGTTCTTC.

The CDR3 DNA is TGTGCCAGCAGTTTATCCCTGGGACAGGGCCAATATGGCTACACCTTC. It encodes CASSLSLGQGQYGYTF. This sequence joins TRBV28 and TRBJ1-2, with 9 bases lining up with TRBD1. Germline trimming cut 1 base from V and 5 bases from J; bases unmatched to any gene: 8. The V gene's germline CDR1 is MDHEN and CDR2 SYDVKM. The CDR3 runs 16 residues.

The chain links TRBV29-1 to TRBJ2-7; 7 bases are a match to TRBD1. The V gene end was trimmed by 1 base and the J gene end by 1 base; junction bases not matched to a gene: 10. The germline gives CDR1 SQVTM, CDR2 ANQGSEA. The CDR3 consists of 16 residues. The CDR3 spells CSVEGTKETGSYEQYF. For the CDR3, the DNA is TGCAGCGTTGAAGGGACCAAGGAGACAGGGTCCTACGAGCAGTACTTC.

The V and J genes are TRBV6-2 or TRBV6-3 and TRBJ1-2; the D gene is possibly TRBD1 (6 bases). Germline values: CDR1 MNHEY, CDR2 SVGEGT. The CDR3 sequence is 14 residues long. Trimming took 1 base from V and 5 from J, leaving 11 bases between them. The DNA of the CDR3 is TGTGCCAGCAGTTACTTGGACAGAGCTTATGGCTACACCTTC. This sequence encodes CASSYLDRAYGYTF.

The V call is TRBV4-2, the J call TRBJ2-1; 8 nucleotides align to TRBD2. The CDR3 sequence is 16 residues long. Germline V gives CDR1 LGHNA, CDR2 YNFKEQ. The V segment lost 0 bases and the J segment 12 bases; nucleotides outside the gene matches: 13. Here the CDR3 reads CASSQDVLAVSQGQFF. The CDR3 coding sequence is TGTGCCAGCAGCCAAGATGTACTAGCGGTATCACAGGGGCAGTTCTTC.

This chain joins TRBV27 and TRBJ1-5; possible D gene TRBD1, 5 bases. The germline V gene has CDR1 MNHEY and CDR2 SMNVEV (reference sequence). The V and J ends lost 5 bases and 7 bases respectively, with 12 bases between them. This CDR3 has 13 residues. The CDR3 loop is CASSTGDAQPQHF. The CDR3 DNA sequence: TGTGCCAGCAGTACGGGGGACGCACAGCCCCAGCATTTT.

The chain uses TRBV5-6 and TRBJ2-6; 9 nucleotides match TRBD1. Germline values: CDR1 SGHDT, CDR2 YYEEEE. V was clipped by 4 bases and J by 4 bases; unmatched bases: 9. The CDR3 is made up of 17 amino acids. The CDR3 loop is CASSRPGTGLGANVLTF. DNA for the CDR3: TGTGCCAGCAGCCGACCCGGGACAGGGCTGGGGGCCAACGTCCTGACTTTC.

V and J are TRBV9 and TRBJ2-1; no firm D call. Trimming cost V 4 bases and J 4 bases, with 12 bases left between them. Germline V gene lookup returns CDR1 SGDLS and CDR2 YYNGEE. This CDR3 is built from 14 residues. CDR3: CASSPSTNYNEQFF. In DNA form, the CDR3 reads TGTGCCAGCAGCCCATCGACAAATTACAATGAGCAGTTCTTC.

This sequence joins TRBV2 and TRBJ2-1, with D tentatively TRBD1 (6 bases). V shed 7 bases and J shed 0 bases, with 13 bases lying between them. The CDR3 is 15 amino acids. In germline, CDR1 is SNHLY, CDR2 FYNNEI. CDR3 residues: CASNKGDFSYNEQFF. For the CDR3, the DNA is TGTGCCAGCAATAAGGGGGATTTCTCCTACAATGAGCAGTTCTTC.